This entry lists 29 T cell receptor beta chains sequenced from one sample in a study of T cells in Graves' hyperthyroidism and ophthalmopathy. The TCR beta CDR3 regions underwent amplification using RNA transcripts as the source. HTBI primers were employed in a first-round RT-PCR of the TCR CDR3. Via MiXCR, TCRdb re-called the multiplex PCR reads, giving one row per CDR3 protein. The sample yields around 270,000 distinct CDR3 sequences, roughly a fifth seen once. The sample was blood. The receptors were gathered from a middle-aged man with Graves' ophthalmopathy.

Points on this clonotype: Because it lacks the conserved phenylalanine or tryptophan at the end, this CDR3 is likely a read error. V gene TRBV12-3 or TRBV12-4 combines with J gene TRBJ2-1; TRBD2 aligns across 10 bases. Trimming removed 5 bases from V and 4 bases from J; junction bases left unmatched: 5. The CDR3 extends over 15 amino acids. CDR3 DNA: TGTGCCAGCAGTCATGGACTAGCGGAGTACAATGAGCAGTTCCTC. Its translation is CASSHGLAEYNEQFL.

This clonotype was seen a few times. This chain connects TRBV5-5 to TRBJ1-4; tentatively, D is TRBD1 (5 bases). Germline V gene data show CDR1 as SGHKS and CDR2 as YYEKEE (reference sequence). CDR3 length equals 13 residues. The V and J ends lost 4 bases and 8 bases respectively, with 12 bases between them. In DNA form, the CDR3 reads TGTGCCAGCAGCGCTTGGACATACGAAAAACTGTTTTTT. This gives the protein CASSAWTYEKLFF.

V gene TRBV6-5 combines with J gene TRBJ2-1; the D is unclear. Germline V CDR1 and CDR2: MNHEY, SVGAGI. This CDR3 is built from 18 residues. Trimming pared 4 bases from V and 1 base from J, leaving 20 bases between. The CDR3 coding sequence is TGTGCCAGCAGTTTACGGACCGAAAGGAGAAGGTCCTACAATGAGCAGTTCTTC. As protein: CASSLRTERRRSYNEQFF.

This clonotype has just a few counts. The V call is TRBV28, the J call TRBJ1-3; D is unclear. V was cut by 8 bases and J by 0 bases, with 11 bases left in between. Per the germline V gene, CDR1 is MDHEN and CDR2 is SYDVKM. This CDR3 is built from 14 residues. CDR3 bases: TGTGCCAGCCTATCACCAAGCTCTGGAAACACCATATATTTT. Protein product: CASLSPSSGNTIYF. Drawing the rest from reference TRBV28 and TRBJ1-3, the complete variable domain is DVKVTQSSRYLVKRTGEKVFLECVQDMDHENMFWYRQDPGLGLRLIYFSYDVKMKEKGDIPEGYSVSREKKERFSLILESASTNQTSMYLCASLSPSSGNTIYFGEGSWLTVV.

This clonotype was counted at least ten times. This chain connects TRBV3-1 to TRBJ2-2, with 11 bases lining up with TRBD2. The CDR3 runs to 16 residues. Trimming removed 4 bases from V and 5 bases from J; junction bases left unmatched: 6. The V gene's germline CDR1 is LGHDT and CDR2 YNNKEL (reference sequence). CDR3 loop: CASSLGTSGATGELFF. In DNA, the CDR3 is TGTGCCAGCAGCCTGGGGACTAGCGGAGCAACCGGGGAGCTGTTTTTT.

The gene calls are TRBV4-1 and TRBJ2-1; the D gene could be TRBD1 or TRBD2 (6 bases each). Looked up from germline, CDR1 is MGHRA and CDR2 is YSYEKL. Trimming removed 6 bases from V and 0 bases from J, with 18 bases in between. The CDR3 runs to 17 residues. CDR3 nucleotide sequence: TGCGCCAGCAGTCTCGGGGGCTTGAGGAGCTCCTACAATGAGCAGTTCTTC. This translates into CASSLGGLRSSYNEQFF.

V is TRBV20-1 and J is TRBJ2-1; D call uncertain. Trimming removed 3 bases at V and 10 bases at J, with 10 bases between. Germline V CDR1 and CDR2: DFQATT, SNEGSKA (reference sequence). The CDR3 extends over 11 amino acids. The CDR3 loop reads CSARVLREQFF. CDR3 nucleotide sequence: TGCAGTGCTAGGGTCCTTAGGGAGCAGTTCTTC.

In this sample, this clonotype turned up a few times. The chain employs TRBV5-6 and TRBJ2-2, with 12 positions matching TRBD2. Trimming at V came to 6 bases and at J to 6 bases, leaving 0 bases not matched to a gene. The CDR3 has 13 amino acids. The germline V gene has CDR1 SGHDT and CDR2 YYEEEE. The CDR3 sequence is CASTSGGAGELFF. For the CDR3, the DNA is TGTGCCAGCACTAGCGGGGGGGCCGGGGAGCTGTTTTTT.

This sequence joins TRBV6-1 and TRBJ1-5; weak D call: TRBD1 (6 bases). Per the germline V gene, CDR1 is MNHNS and CDR2 is SASEGT. With 8 bases removed from V and 3 bases from J, the gap between germline ends came to 23 bases. The CDR3 extends over 17 amino acids. CDR3 loop: CASDRGGGGTLNQPQHF. The CDR3 DNA is TGTGCCAGCGATAGGGGGGGGGGGGGGACGCTCAATCAGCCCCAGCATTTT.

This clonotype was found many times. The rearrangement joins TRBV3-1 to TRBJ1-1; the D is unclear. Germline CDR1 and CDR2: LGHDT and YNNKEL (reference sequence). V lost 1 base and J lost 6, with 12 bases in between. The length of the CDR3 is 14 residues. The CDR3 coding sequence is TGTGCCAGCAGCCAAGCCCCGGGCAGCGCTGAAGCTTTCTTT. Protein product: CASSQAPGSAEAFF.

This clonotype came up many times. The CDR3, as DNA: TGTGCCAGCAGCCAAGCCGGGACAGGAACCTACGAGCAGTACTTC. Protein: CASSQAGTGTYEQYF. J is TRBJ2-7 and V is TRBV3-1; 8 bases are a match to TRBD1. CDR1 is LGHDT, CDR2 YNNKEL, per germline (reference sequence). V trimming: 1 base; J trimming: 2 bases; junction bases outside the gene matches: 4. This CDR3 region has 15 residues.

This clonotype turned up a few times. This chain links TRBV30 with TRBJ2-2, with D possibly matching TRBD2 (5 bases). CDR1 GTSNPN and CDR2 SVGIG come from the germline V gene (reference sequence). The CDR3 has 14 amino acids. Deletions cut 5 bases from V and 2 bases from J, with 12 bases between. The CDR3 loop reads CAWLRGGNTGELFF. CDR3 coding DNA: TGTGCCTGGCTCCGTGGAGGTAACACCGGGGAGCTGTTTTTT.

This clonotype was counted a few times. The chain employs TRBV7-3 and TRBJ2-3; 8 nucleotides line up with TRBD2. Per germline, CDR1 SGHTA and CDR2 FQGTGA. V trimming: 3 bases; J trimming: 9 bases; junction bases outside the gene matches: 11. The CDR3 extends over 15 amino acids. The CDR3 DNA follows: TGTGCCAGCAGCTTGGTCGGGACTAGGACGGAGACGCAGTATTTT. Translation gives CASSLVGTRTETQYF.

V is TRBV18 and J is TRBJ2-3; 10 bases line up with TRBD2. From germline, CDR1 is KGHSH and CDR2 LQKENI. This CDR3 comprises 19 residues. V gave up 2 bases and J gave up 3 bases; unmatched junction bases: 14. The CDR3, as DNA: TGTGCCAGCTCACCAAGGGTAGCGGGAGGTCCCCGTTTGACAGATACGCAGTATTTT. Amino acids: CASSPRVAGGPRLTDTQYF.

The chain employs TRBV14 and TRBJ2-7; D unclear. The V end was cut by 7 bases, the J end by 0 bases, with 16 bases between. Per the germline V gene, CDR1 is SGHDN and CDR2 is FVKESK. The CDR3 is made up of 15 amino acids. The CDR3 nucleotides are TGTGCCAGCATGGAACTCGGTCGAAGCTCCTACGAGCAGTACTTC. This codes for CASMELGRSSYEQYF.

This clonotype was seen ten or more times. This rearrangement joins TRBV5-1 to TRBJ2-3; 11 bases map to TRBD2. The germline V gene encodes CDR1 SGHRS and CDR2 YFSETQ. V lost 4 bases to trimming and J lost 5 bases; unmatched junction nucleotides: 3. The CDR3 is 14 amino acids. CDR3 sequence reads: CASSGGTSGDTQYF. The CDR3 DNA sequence: TGCGCCAGCAGCGGGGGGACTAGCGGAGATACGCAGTATTTT.

This clonotype appeared many times. The chain employs TRBV20-1 and TRBJ2-1; 9 nucleotides agree with TRBD2. This CDR3 comprises 17 residues. CDR1 is DFQATT, CDR2 SNEGSKA, per germline (reference sequence). The junction had 22 bases not matched to a gene; V was cut back by 7 bases and J by 9 bases. As DNA, the CDR3 is TGCAGTGTTACAATAGGGGGGGGCGCTAGCGGGGTGGTTGAGCAGTTCTTC. Its protein product is CSVTIGGGASGVVEQFF.

The table lists this clonotype with many counts. The chain links TRBV2 to TRBJ1-1; the D is unclear. The V end was cut by 6 bases, the J end by 3 bases, with 8 bases between. The V gene's germline CDR1 is SNHLY and CDR2 FYNNEI. The CDR3 has 12 amino acids. The CDR3 sequence is CASSRSDTEAFF. The CDR3 nucleotides are TGTGCCAGCAGCCGATCCGACACTGAAGCTTTCTTT.

The rearrangement joins TRBV19 to TRBJ2-3; D gene ambiguous. Germline V gene lookup returns CDR1 LNHDA and CDR2 SQIVND (reference sequence). Trimming pared 3 bases from V and 10 bases from J, leaving 11 bases between. This CDR3 comprises 12 residues. The CDR3 loop reads CASSIGDRAQYF. In DNA form, the CDR3 reads TGTGCCAGTAGTATTGGCGACCGTGCGCAGTATTTT.

This clonotype was counted many times. The CDR3 nucleotides are TGTGCCAGCAGCTCCCCTAGGAGGACAGCCGGAGCCAAAAACATTCAGTACTTC. Translation: CASSSPRRTAGAKNIQYF. This rearrangement joins TRBV13 to TRBJ2-4, with TRBD1 as a possible D gene (6 bases). This CDR3 comprises 18 residues. Trimming removed 4 bases from V and 0 bases from J, with 19 bases in between. CDR1 and CDR2 (germline): PRHDT, FYEKMQ (reference sequence).

This clonotype was observed many times. The chain recombines TRBV20-1 with TRBJ2-7, with a tentative D call TRBD1 (5 bases). Germline values: CDR1 DFQATT, CDR2 SNEGSKA (reference sequence). The germline V and J ends were trimmed by 1 base and 10 bases, with 11 bases remaining between them. The CDR3 consists of 11 residues. Here the CDR3 reads CSARVDSLQYF. The CDR3 DNA reads TGCAGTGCTAGAGTCGACAGTCTACAGTACTTC.

The gene calls are TRBV27 and TRBJ2-7; TRBD1 agrees at 9 bases. Trimming removed 6 bases from V and 6 bases from J; junction bases left unmatched: 9. In germline, CDR1 is MNHEY, CDR2 SMNVEV (reference sequence). CDR3 length equals 14 residues. Here the CDR3 DNA reads TGTGCCAGCAGCCGTCAACAGGGGGCAGGCGAGCAGTACTTC. Translated: CASSRQQGAGEQYF.

As for this clonotype: Given a much more abundant clone one base away, this may be a read error. V usage is TRBV12-3 or TRBV12-4 and J usage is TRBJ2-7; 14 positions match TRBD2. V was clipped by 8 bases and J by 7 bases; unmatched bases: 10. CDR3 size: 15 residues. DNA for the CDR3: TGTGCCAGCCTGAGGCGAGGACTAGCGGGAGGAGAGCAGTACTTC. Translated: CASLRRGLAGGEQYF.

The chain combines TRBV30 with TRBJ2-1; TRBD2 matches 11 bases. The junction had 10 bases not matched to a gene; V was cut back by 2 bases and J by 10 bases. The length of the CDR3 is 15 residues. The germline gives CDR1 GTSNPN, CDR2 SVGIG (reference sequence). In nucleotides, the CDR3 is TGTGCCTGGAGTTCCCCCGGACTAGCGGGTGAGGAGCAGTTCTTC. Translation gives CAWSSPGLAGEEQFF.

This clonotype was detected a few times. The chain links TRBV7-2 to TRBJ1-3, with TRBD1 matching 8 bases. Germline CDR1 is SGHTA and CDR2 is FQGNSA. J lost 7 bases, V lost 5 bases, and 10 bases had no gene match. This CDR3 spans 15 amino acids. This chain's CDR3 is CASSPYRTGRNTIYF. CDR3 nucleotides: TGTGCCAGCAGCCCGTACCGGACAGGGAGGAACACCATATATTTT.

On this clonotype itself: At one of its ends the junction is not consistent with the germline gene, which may arise from a read error. This chain joins TRBV3-1 and TRBJ1-1; a possible D gene is TRBD1 (6 bases). The CDR3 spans 17 residues. CDR1 is LGHDT, CDR2 YNNKEL, per germline (reference sequence). The chain's CDR3 is CASGQAIMTGMNTEAFF. CDR3 DNA: TGTGCCAGCGGCCAAGCCATAATGACAGGTATGAACACTGAAGCTTTCTTT.

This clonotype was recorded at least ten times. The chain combines TRBV30 with TRBJ1-3, with D unclear. This CDR3 region has 15 residues. The germline CDR1 and CDR2 sequences are GTSNPN and SVGIG (reference sequence). V lost 1 base, J lost 1 base, and 11 bases lay in between. The CDR3 region is CAWSAPSISGNTIYF. CDR3 DNA sequence: TGTGCCTGGAGTGCCCCCTCAATATCTGGAAACACCATATATTTT.

This clonotype was counted between two and nine times. J is TRBJ1-2 and V is TRBV12-3 or TRBV12-4, with 8 bases that match TRBD1. The CDR3 totals 14 residues. V dropped 5 bases and J dropped 2; count of bases not matched to a gene: 4. In DNA form, the CDR3 reads TGTGCCAGCAGTCAAAGACAGGGGAACTATGGCTACACCTTC. It translates to CASSQRQGNYGYTF.

This clonotype was found many times. The V gene is TRBV28, the J gene TRBJ1-1; 8 nucleotides line up with TRBD1. The V and J ends lost 6 bases and 6 bases, in that order; junction bases with no gene match: 9. Germline CDR1 is MDHEN and CDR2 is SYDVKM. This CDR3 contains 14 residues. CDR3 in amino acids: CASSPWTGQAEAFF. CDR3 nucleotide sequence: TGTGCCAGCAGCCCCTGGACAGGGCAAGCTGAAGCTTTCTTT.